This T cell receptor beta chain originates from a study of CD4 T cells in lung cancer (dated 2019 in TCRdb). Broadly, across the study: The study screened blood T cells of NSCLC patients for responses to candidate mutation-encoded neoepitopes and isolated neoantigen-specific CD4+ T-cell clones and TCRs. Tumor and non-adjacent lung tissue were obtained from several patients undergoing curative-intent resections for stage I-III non-small cell lung cancer. Deep sequencing of TCRB was used to follow the frequency of neoantigen-specific clonotypes in tumor resections, non-adjacent lung and cultured T-cell products. Aged 60 to 69 when blood was donated, the resected patients, most of whom were former smokers, had either lung adenocarcinoma or squamous cell carcinoma. Treatments the patients had received before donating blood included platinum chemotherapy, and some of the patients were given nivolumab or pembrolizumab. Overall study results and their limits: Some blood-derived responses might reflect in vitro priming of naive T cells or cross-reactivity rather than memory responses to the cancer.

Library preparation was by the immunoSEQ multiplex PCR assay. DNA was isolated using Qiagen DNeasy or QIAamp micro DNA kits, and TCRB was sequenced using the Adaptive Biotechnology human TCRB sequencing kit. TCRB libraries were sequenced on an Illumina MiSeq. Processing in the source paper ran as follows. The kit provider's software was used to analyze TCRB sequence data, and Fisher's exact test was applied to assess tumor enrichment of clonotype templates. What TCRdb holds here is the immuneACCESS table cut down to in-frame rearrangements. Part of the clones is not present; checked against another copy, under half of the missing clones reflect an unresolved V gene, and the others are unexplained. V, J and clone size were drawn from that table, and D and trimming were deduced from the DNA. Across this sample there are roughly 5,200 clones, with just under 75% seen only once. The ten largest clones take up roughly 15% of the sample.

The CDR3, cysteine through phenylalanine, is 16 amino acids long. CDR3 DNA only is kept here, 48 bases in frame from base 1. CDR1 and CDR2 were assigned from the germline V gene as SGDLS and YYNGEE. V is cut back by 3 bases and J by 0 bases, with 6 bases in the junction unmatched. Regarding this clone: Its antigen remains unidentified. It has no much larger one-base neighbor in the sample; base qualities were not kept.

The rearranged segments are TRBV9 and TRBJ2-3; 8 nucleotides in the junction match TRBD1. This clonotype was sampled from a man in his fifties or sixties with non-small cell lung cancer. Material: lung tumor tissue. The DNA is TGTGCCAGCAGCGAATTCCGGACAGGGAGCACAGATACGCAGTATTTT. Translated, it reads CASSEFRTGSTDTQYF.